These 21 T cell receptor beta chains came from one sample sequenced in a study of blood T cell repertoires in COVID-19. The data were produced by immunoSEQ multiplex PCR, yet TCRdb's version contains in-frame clones alone and is incomplete. This table has approximately 350,000 clones, around four fifths appearing once. Sequenced sample: peripheral blood. These TCRs come from a man aged 25-45 years with active or convalescent COVID-19.

The chain recombines TRBV18 with TRBJ1-4; D not resolved. In germline, CDR1 is KGHSH, CDR2 LQKENI. The CDR3 is made up of 13 amino acids. Trimming removed 3 bases from V and 4 bases from J, with 6 bases in between. The CDR3 sequence: CASSPSLNEKLFF. The CDR3 nucleotides are TGTGCCAGCTCACCGTCCCTTAATGAAAAACTGTTTTTT.

This clone has more than one count but fewer than ten. V and J are TRBV10-3 and TRBJ1-1; D ambiguous. The CDR3 sequence is 14 residues long. The germline V gene has CDR1 ENHRY and CDR2 SYGVKD. The V end lost 2 bases, the J end lost 0 bases, and 7 bases lay between the germline ends. In DNA form, the CDR3 reads TGTGCCATCAGTGAGACAGCCATGAACACTGAAGCTTTCTTT. Its translation: CAISETAMNTEAFF.

The chain joins TRBV5-1 to TRBJ1-4; 8 positions agree with TRBD1. Germline values: CDR1 SGHRS, CDR2 YFSETQ. The CDR3 spans 13 residues. Trimming cost V 4 bases and J 7 bases; bases outside gene matches: 3. The CDR3 sequence is CASSPGTGEKLFF. The CDR3 bases are TGCGCCAGCAGCCCCGGGACAGGTGAAAAACTGTTTTTT.

V and J are TRBV4-2 and TRBJ2-1; no firm D call. This CDR3 is built from 16 residues. Germline CDR1 is LGHNA and CDR2 is YNFKEQ. V shed 0 bases and J shed 7 bases, with 16 bases lying between them. CDR3 DNA: TGTGCCAGCAGCCAAGAGTGGAATCTAGTGTGGAATGAGCAGTTCTTC. Residues: CASSQEWNLVWNEQFF.

The rearrangement joins TRBV9 to TRBJ2-3, with 7 bases matching TRBD2. The junction had 8 bases not matched to a gene; V was cut back by 4 bases and J by 6 bases. Germline V gives CDR1 SGDLS, CDR2 YYNGEE. The CDR3 is 14 amino acids. The CDR3 nucleotides are TGTGCCAGCAGCCCCGTGACTAGCAGGGATACGCAGTATTTT. It specifies CASSPVTSRDTQYF.

A few counts support this clone. The rearrangement uses TRBV4-2 and TRBJ1-5, with 8 bases aligning to TRBD1. Germline V gives CDR1 LGHNA, CDR2 YNFKEQ. V was clipped by 0 bases and J by 9 bases; unmatched bases: 13. The length of the CDR3 is 17 residues. Here the CDR3 reads CASSQETLKQGVWPQHF. For the CDR3, the DNA is TGTGCCAGCAGCCAAGAAACCTTAAAACAGGGGGTCTGGCCCCAGCATTTT.

The chain couples TRBV5-4 to TRBJ2-3; TRBD2 matches 8 bases. The germline CDR1 and CDR2 sequences are SGHNT and YYREEE (reference sequence). Trimming removed 2 bases from V and 3 bases from J; junction bases left unmatched: 8. This CDR3 has 16 amino acids. CDR3 in DNA: TGTGCCAGCAGCTTCCCCGGGGGGGCTAGGACAGATACGCAGTATTTT. Its translation is CASSFPGGARTDTQYF.

This clone was observed a single time. The chain carries TRBV6-4 and TRBJ2-7, with a tentative D call TRBD1 (6 bases). This CDR3 is built from 13 residues. V lost 2 bases, J lost 7 bases, and 12 bases lay in between. Germline loops: CDR1 MRHNA, CDR2 SNTAGT. The CDR3 coding sequence is TGTGCCAGCAGTGACGCGGACAGTGAAGAGCAGTACTTC. It codes for CASSDADSEEQYF.

The chain is built from TRBV6-5 and TRBJ2-5; 10 bases are a match to TRBD1. V lost 8 bases and J lost 7; bases outside the gene matches: 13. The CDR3 loop spans 15 amino acids. Germline CDR1 and CDR2: MNHEY and SVGAGI. The chain's CDR3 is CASLIIDRGQVTQYF. CDR3 nucleotides: TGTGCCAGCCTGATTATAGACAGGGGGCAGGTGACCCAGTACTTC.

The gene calls are TRBV5-8 and TRBJ2-1; 12 bases align to TRBD2. CDR3 size: 19 residues. The V gene end was trimmed by 0 bases and the J gene end by 1 base; junction bases not matched to a gene: 8. Per germline, CDR1 SGHTS and CDR2 YDEGEE. The CDR3 DNA is TGTGCCAGCAGCTTGGTGATCCTAGCGGGGGGGCCTTCCTACAATGAGCAGTTCTTC. It is translated as CASSLVILAGGPSYNEQFF.

The CDR3 DNA follows: TGTGCCAGCACTCCGAGGGATACGCAGTATTTT. This codes for CASTPRDTQYF. The chain employs TRBV7-9 and TRBJ2-3; no clear D. Trimming stripped 7 bases from V and 6 bases from J, with 8 bases between. The CDR3 spans 11 residues. CDR1 and CDR2 (germline): SEHNR, FQNEAQ (reference sequence). Together with reference TRBV7-9 and TRBJ2-3, the CDR3 gives the full variable domain: DTGVSQNPRHKITKRGQNVTFRCDPISEHNRLYWYRQTLGQGPEFLTYFQNEAQLEKSRLLSDRFSAERPKGSFSTLEIQRTEQGDSAMYLCASTPRDTQYFGPGTRLTVL.

The rearrangement links TRBV2 to TRBJ2-7; the D gene is possibly TRBD1 (6 bases). This CDR3 contains 15 residues. V was clipped by 2 bases and J by 3 bases, with 14 bases between them. The V gene's germline CDR1 is SNHLY and CDR2 FYNNEI. The CDR3, as DNA: TGTGCCAGCAGTGAATATAGGGACACTTACTACGAGCAGTACTTC. Protein: CASSEYRDTYYEQYF.

The chain couples TRBV27 to TRBJ2-1, with D maybe TRBD1 (6 bases). V was trimmed by 3 bases and J by 10 bases, leaving 13 bases between them. The CDR3 sequence is 13 residues long. CDR1 MNHEY and CDR2 SMNVEV come from the germline V gene (reference sequence). The CDR3 region has the DNA TGTGCCAGCAGTTTCTACCGGGACACCGAGCAGTTCTTC. Translated, it gives CASSFYRDTEQFF.

Comment on this clone: The sample has other DNA sequences that encode this CDR3 too. This chain uses TRBV3-1 (or the pseudogene TRBV3-2) with TRBJ2-2, with D possibly matching TRBD2 (5 bases). The CDR3 consists of 13 residues. V lost 1 base and J 6 bases, leaving 6 bases between the germline ends. CDR1 and CDR2 from the germline V gene are LGHDT and YNNKEL (reference sequence). CDR3 sequence: CASSQGRAGELFF. Here the CDR3 DNA reads TGTGCCAGCAGCCAAGGGCGGGCCGGGGAGCTGTTTTTT.

The chain has TRBV27 and TRBJ2-6; D is ambiguous. Trimming shortened V by 3 bases and J by 0 bases, and 6 bases separated the two germline ends. This CDR3 has 15 amino acids. Germline V gene sequence: CDR1 MNHEY, CDR2 SMNVEV (reference sequence). The CDR3 DNA is TGTGCCAGCAGTTTTTCGGTCTCTGGGGCCAACGTCCTGACTTTC. Translation gives CASSFSVSGANVLTF. The full variable domain, completed using reference TRBV27 and TRBJ2-6, is EAQVTQNPRYLITVTGKKLTVTCSQNMNHEYMSWYRQDPGLGLRQIYYSMNVEVTDKGDVPEGYKVSRKEKRNFPLILESPSPNQTSLYFCASSFSVSGANVLTFGAGSRLTVL.

This clone was counted once. This rearrangement joins TRBV15 to TRBJ2-2; 16 nucleotides align to TRBD2. Germline CDR1 LNHNV, CDR2 YYDKDF (reference sequence). The CDR3 totals 18 residues. V lost 4 bases to trimming and J lost 3 bases; unmatched junction nucleotides: 5. CDR3 coding DNA: TGTGCCACCAGCAAGGGACTAGCGGGAGGGCGCGACACCGGGGAGCTGTTTTTT. Amino acids: CATSKGLAGGRDTGELFF.

A word on this clone: Other DNA sequences in this sample translate to the same CDR3. J is TRBJ1-1 and V is TRBV2; possible D gene TRBD1, 5 bases. The CDR3 sequence is 14 residues long. Looked up from germline, CDR1 is SNHLY and CDR2 is FYNNEI. V was cut by 3 bases and J by 1 base, with 9 bases left in between. DNA for the CDR3: TGTGCCAGCAGTGAGGGAAGGGGGAACACTGAAGCTTTCTTT. Translating gives CASSEGRGNTEAFF.

This clone was counted between two and nine times. The CDR3 DNA sequence: TGCAGCGCAGGAGCAGGGGTTACCAACAATGAGCAGTTCTTC. Its protein product is CSAGAGVTNNEQFF. The chain carries TRBV29-1 and TRBJ2-1, with a weak D call TRBD1 (6 bases). The CDR3 length is 14 residues. Germline loops: CDR1 SQVTM, CDR2 ANQGSEA. V dropped 7 bases and J dropped 5 bases, with 18 bases sitting between them.

V is TRBV29-1 and J is TRBJ2-7, with D perhaps TRBD2 (6 bases). Germline V gene sequence: CDR1 SQVTM, CDR2 ANQGSEA. The CDR3 covers 11 residues. V was cut by 6 bases and J by 7 bases, with 13 bases left in between. The CDR3 nucleotides are TGCAGCGTCGTTTACAGCGGGGAGCAGTACTTC. This gives the protein CSVVYSGEQYF.

The chain employs TRBV2 and TRBJ1-2; no clear D gene. Trimming removed 6 bases from V and 2 bases from J, with 13 bases in between. Looked up from germline, CDR1 is SNHLY and CDR2 is FYNNEI. CDR3 size: 14 residues. In DNA form, the CDR3 reads TGTGCCAGCAGCGCGATTCCGGGGAACTATGGCTACACCTTC. Translation gives CASSAIPGNYGYTF.

The J gene is TRBJ2-5, the V gene TRBV3-1 (or the pseudogene TRBV3-2); D is possibly TRBD2 (5 bases). The CDR3 loop spans 12 amino acids. Trimming pared 2 bases from V and 5 bases from J, leaving 6 bases between. CDR1 and CDR2 from the germline V gene are LGHDT and YNNKEL (reference sequence). The DNA for the CDR3 is TGTGCCAGCAGCCAATCGGGGGAGACCCAGTACTTC. It is translated as CASSQSGETQYF.